This T cell receptor (beta chain) was captured in a study of cytomegalovirus exposure and HLA in healthy donors. Overall study results and limits: In the 120 or so validation repertoires, approximately 94% of cluster scores exceeded 0, per a later analysis. Confirmation in vitro established that three CMV-associated chains were specific for CMV antigens.

From germline, CDR1 is SGHRS and CDR2 YFSETQ. V lost 6 bases and J lost 4; bases outside the gene matches: 11. CDR3 size: 15 residues. The data were produced by immunoSEQ multiplex PCR, yet TCRdb's version contains in-frame clones alone and is incomplete. The sample lists about 360,000 clones; about nine tenths were seen once. To note about this clone: Its specificity is unknown.

Sequencing input: PBMCs. This receptor was identified in a woman aged 18-29 years in good health and CMV-seronegative. The V gene is TRBV5-1, the J gene TRBJ2-3; 7 bases fit TRBD2. As DNA, the CDR3 is TGCGCCAGCAATGTAGGCGGGAGTAGGTCAGATACGCAGTATTTT. Protein product: CASNVGGSRSDTQYF.